The entry below gives a single TCR beta chain sequence along with its context. Repertoires were generated with immunoSEQ multiplex PCR, while TCRdb's copy carries only in-frame clones and drops some. This sample has 130,000 or so clones, with more than 75% found just once. These data come from a study of blood T cell repertoires in COVID-19. V was clipped by 5 bases and J by 2 bases, with 10 bases between them. The CDR3 has 14 residues. The V gene's germline CDR1 is ENHRY and CDR2 SYGVKD. The sequenced material came from peripheral blood. The chain carries TRBV10-3 and TRBJ1-5; the D is unclear. This TCR derives from a woman aged 45-65 years with acute or convalescent COVID-19. The CDR3 bases are TGTGCCATCAGTCAAAGGGAGGGCAATCAGCCCCAGCATTTT. The encoded protein is CAISQREGNQPQHF.